The rows below give T cell receptor beta chains drawn from one sample of a study of blood T cell repertoires in COVID-19. Method: immunoSEQ multiplex PCR; TCRdb's copy keeps in-frame clones and lacks some. Here the sample spans approximately 200,000 clones, 70% to 85% being singletons. Sequencing was done on a sample of peripheral blood. The source of these receptors is a woman older than 75 with COVID-19, enrolled during active disease. Both conserved end residues are part of each CDR3. Each record gives: V gene, D gene, clone size, J gene, CDR3 DNA, CDR3 protein. A D gene is named only where the DNA matches it firmly. Size is omitted from some rows. Given values are once, few, many or a class for expanded clones.

>TRBV18|NA|NA|TRBJ1-3
TGTGCCAGCTCACCGGGGCAGGGAGGAAACACCATATATTTT
CASSPGQGGNTIYF
>TRBV2|NA|NA|TRBJ1-6
TGTGCCGGCTCAGCAGAGGGGGTTTCACCCCTCCACTTT
CAGSAEGVSPLHF
>TRBV3-1/TRBV3-2|NA|NA|TRBJ2-2
TGTGCCAGCAGGTTGAGTGGCGGGACGGTTCACACCGGGGAGCTGTTTTTT
CASRLSGGTVHTGELFF
>TRBV2|NA|few|TRBJ2-1
TGTGCCAGCAGCGCCAACAGAGACAATGAGCAGTTCTTC
CASSANRDNEQFF
>TRBV18|TRBD2|NA|TRBJ2-7
TGTGCCAGCTCACCGCGGGCTAGCGGGAGCCACGAGCAGTACTTC
CASSPRASGSHEQYF
>TRBV5-1|TRBD1|NA|TRBJ2-3
TGCGCCAGCAGCTTGGTGGGACAGGGAGCAGATACGCAGTATTTT
CASSLVGQGADTQYF
>TRBV2|NA|few|TRBJ2-1
TGTGCCAGCAAGCAGCGGGTCCTCTACAATGAGCAGTTCTTC
CASKQRVLYNEQFF
>TRBV7-8|NA|once|TRBJ1-1
TGTGCCAGCAGCTTAGGCAGGGAAATAACTGAAGCTTTCTTT
CASSLGREITEAFF
>TRBV27|NA|NA|TRBJ2-5
TGTGCCAGCAGTCCCCAATCCAGTGAGACCCAGTACTTC
CASSPQSSETQYF
>TRBV9|TRBD1|NA|TRBJ1-3
TGTGCCAGCAGCGTAGCGTCCGGACAGGGGGTAGCTGGAAACACCATATATTTT
CASSVASGQGVAGNTIYF
>TRBV6-6|NA|NA|TRBJ1-6
TGTGCCAGCAGTCGATCGACAGGAGCAGTAAATTCACCCCTCCACTTT
CASSRSTGAVNSPLHF
>TRBV5-5|NA|NA|TRBJ1-2
TGTGCCAGCAGCCGGGGAGACTCCTATGGCTACACCTTC
CASSRGDSYGYTF
>TRBV5-4|NA|NA|TRBJ2-2
TGTGCCAGCAGCTTCCCTAGCGCGAACACCGGGGAGCTGTTTTTT
CASSFPSANTGELFF
>TRBV27|NA|NA|TRBJ2-1
TGTGCCAGCAGTTCAAAACTAGTGATTGCTTACAATGAGCAGTTCTTC
CASSSKLVIAYNEQFF
>TRBV5-5|TRBD1|NA|TRBJ2-3
TGTGCCAGCAGCCGGGACAGGTCGGCTAGCACAGATACGCAGTATTTT
CASSRDRSASTDTQYF
>TRBV7-3|TRBD2|once|TRBJ2-1
TGTGCCAGCAGCCCCCGACTAGCGGGAGACAATGAGCAGTTCTTC
CASSPRLAGDNEQFF
>TRBV5-1|TRBD2|NA|TRBJ2-7
TGCGCCAGCAGCCCAGCGGGAGGGTCCTACGAGCAGTACTTC
CASSPAGGSYEQYF
>TRBV28|TRBD1|few|TRBJ1-4
TGTGCCAGCAGTCCCGGGACAGGGGATGAAAAACTGTTTTTT
CASSPGTGDEKLFF
>TRBV5-1|NA|few|TRBJ2-3
TGCGCCAGCAGCTTGGGCCCTGACGGGGGTACGCAGTATTTT
CASSLGPDGGTQYF
>TRBV19|NA|NA|TRBJ2-7
TGTGCCACCCCAGACAGCCCCAACTACGAGCAGTACTTC
CATPDSPNYEQYF
>TRBV5-1|NA|NA|TRBJ2-3
TGCGCCAGCAGCTTGGCCTTTTCCAGTGATTTGGTAGATACGCAGTATTTT
CASSLAFSSDLVDTQYF
>TRBV2|NA|NA|TRBJ1-2
TGTGCCAGCAGTGGTGGACAAACTCCCTTCGGCTACACCTTC
CASSGGQTPFGYTF
>TRBV5-5|TRBD2|NA|TRBJ2-7
TGTGCCAGCAGCTTGGGGCTAGAAGCGGGGGTACCCCGGTTCTACGAGCAGTACTTC
CASSLGLEAGVPRFYEQYF
>TRBV10-3|NA|NA|TRBJ1-4
TGTGCCACCCGGGCGGGCCTCGGAGAAAAACTGTTTTTT
CATRAGLGEKLFF
>TRBV3-1/TRBV3-2|TRBD2|NA|TRBJ2-1
TGTGCCAGCAGCCCGGGACTACCTGACAATGAGCAGTTCTTC
CASSPGLPDNEQFF
>TRBV6-5|TRBD1|many|TRBJ1-2
TGTGCCAGCAGAGGGACAGGGGGCTATGGCTACACCTTC
CASRGTGGYGYTF
>TRBV3-1/TRBV3-2|NA|NA|TRBJ1-6
TGTGCCAGCAGCCAAGATCCAAGGGGATCCTATAATTCACCCCTCCACTTT
CASSQDPRGSYNSPLHF